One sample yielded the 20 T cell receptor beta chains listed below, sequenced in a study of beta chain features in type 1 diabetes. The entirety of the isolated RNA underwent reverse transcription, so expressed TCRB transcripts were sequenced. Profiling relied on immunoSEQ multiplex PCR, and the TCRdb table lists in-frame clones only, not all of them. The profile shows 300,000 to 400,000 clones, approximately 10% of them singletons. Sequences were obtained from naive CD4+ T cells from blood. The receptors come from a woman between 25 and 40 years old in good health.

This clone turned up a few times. The CDR3 protein is CASSSGTGVGYTF. DNA for the CDR3: TGTGCCAGCAGTTCCGGAACAGGGGTTGGCTACACCTTC. The chain recombines TRBV27 with TRBJ1-2; TRBD1 matches 7 bases. Germline assignment: CDR1 MNHEY and CDR2 SMNVEV (reference sequence). This CDR3 has 13 amino acids. V dropped 4 bases and J dropped 7; count of bases not matched to a gene: 6.

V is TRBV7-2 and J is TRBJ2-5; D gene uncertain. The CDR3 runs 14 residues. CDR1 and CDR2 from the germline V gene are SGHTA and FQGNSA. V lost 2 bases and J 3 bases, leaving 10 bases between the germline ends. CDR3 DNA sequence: TGTGCCAGCAGCTTATCTCCCCGGGAAGAGACCCAGTACTTC. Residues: CASSLSPREETQYF.

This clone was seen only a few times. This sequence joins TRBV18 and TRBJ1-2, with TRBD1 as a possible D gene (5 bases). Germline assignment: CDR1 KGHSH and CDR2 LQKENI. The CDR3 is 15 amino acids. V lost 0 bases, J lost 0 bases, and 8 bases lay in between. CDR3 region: CASSPPGLTNYGYTF. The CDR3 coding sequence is TGTGCCAGCTCACCACCGGGACTTACTAACTATGGCTACACCTTC.

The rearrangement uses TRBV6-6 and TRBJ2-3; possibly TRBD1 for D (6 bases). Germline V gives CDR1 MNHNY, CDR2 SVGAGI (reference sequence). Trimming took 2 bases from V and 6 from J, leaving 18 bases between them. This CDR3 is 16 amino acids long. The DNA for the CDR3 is TGTGCCAGCAGTTACCGCGGACAGTCAAGAGCGGATACGCAGTATTTT. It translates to CASSYRGQSRADTQYF.

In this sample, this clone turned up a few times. CDR3 amino acids: CASSVALADYGYTF. CDR3 sequence (DNA): TGTGCCAGCAGCGTAGCTCTGGCAGACTATGGCTACACCTTC. V gene TRBV9 combines with J gene TRBJ1-2, with D unresolved. V was pared by 0 bases and J by 3 bases, with 9 bases between. The CDR3 has 14 amino acids. Germline V CDR1 and CDR2: SGDLS, YYNGEE.

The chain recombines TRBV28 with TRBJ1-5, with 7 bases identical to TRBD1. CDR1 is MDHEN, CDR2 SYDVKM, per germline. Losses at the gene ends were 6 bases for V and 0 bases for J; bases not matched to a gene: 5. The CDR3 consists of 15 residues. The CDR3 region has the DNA TGTGCCAGCAGAACCGGGACAGCTAGCAATCAGCCCCAGCATTTT. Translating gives CASRTGTASNQPQHF.

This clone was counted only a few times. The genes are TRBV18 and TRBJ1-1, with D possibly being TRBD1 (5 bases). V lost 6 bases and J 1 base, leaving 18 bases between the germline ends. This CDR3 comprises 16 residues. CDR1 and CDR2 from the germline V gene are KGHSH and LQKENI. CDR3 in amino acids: CASSQGQGYTNTEAFF. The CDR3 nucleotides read TGTGCCAGCTCTCAAGGGCAGGGTTATACGAACACTGAAGCTTTCTTT.

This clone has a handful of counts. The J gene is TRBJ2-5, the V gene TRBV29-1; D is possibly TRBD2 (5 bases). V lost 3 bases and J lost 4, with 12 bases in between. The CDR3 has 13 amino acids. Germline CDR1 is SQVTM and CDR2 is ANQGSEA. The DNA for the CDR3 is TGCAGCGTTGATCGAGGGCTGGGAGAGACCCAGTACTTC. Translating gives CSVDRGLGETQYF.

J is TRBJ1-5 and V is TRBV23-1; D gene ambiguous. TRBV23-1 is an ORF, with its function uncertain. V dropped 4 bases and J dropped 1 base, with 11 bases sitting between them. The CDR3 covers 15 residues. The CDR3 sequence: CASSRRRASNQPQHF. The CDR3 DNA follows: TGCGCCAGCAGTCGGCGGAGAGCAAGCAATCAGCCCCAGCATTTT.

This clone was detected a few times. DNA for the CDR3: TGTGCCATCAGTGAGTCCCCGGGACTAGCGGAGACTAGCACAGATACGCAGTATTTT. Its protein is CAISESPGLAETSTDTQYF. The chain uses TRBV10-3 and TRBJ2-3, with 11 positions matching TRBD2. The V gene end was trimmed by 0 bases and the J gene end by 0 bases; junction bases not matched to a gene: 8. CDR3 length: 19 amino acids. Germline assignment: CDR1 ENHRY and CDR2 SYGVKD.

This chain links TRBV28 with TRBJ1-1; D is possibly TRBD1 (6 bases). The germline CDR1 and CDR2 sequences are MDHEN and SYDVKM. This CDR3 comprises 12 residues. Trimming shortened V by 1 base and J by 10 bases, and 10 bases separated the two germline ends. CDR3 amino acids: CASSLLRGGAFF. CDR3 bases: TGTGCCAGCAGTTTATTGAGGGGGGGAGCTTTCTTT.

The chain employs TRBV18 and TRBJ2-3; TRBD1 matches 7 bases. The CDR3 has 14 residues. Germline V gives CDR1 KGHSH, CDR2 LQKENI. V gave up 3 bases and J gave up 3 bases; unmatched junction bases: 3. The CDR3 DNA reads TGTGCCAGCTCACCTCGACAGGGAACAGATACGCAGTATTTT. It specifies CASSPRQGTDTQYF.

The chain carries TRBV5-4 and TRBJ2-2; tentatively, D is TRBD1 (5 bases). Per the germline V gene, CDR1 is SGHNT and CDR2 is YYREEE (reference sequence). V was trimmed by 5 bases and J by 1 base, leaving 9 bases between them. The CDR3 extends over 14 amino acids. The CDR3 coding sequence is TGTGCCAGCAGTCCCGGACAGAACACCGGGGAGCTGTTTTTT. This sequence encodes CASSPGQNTGELFF.

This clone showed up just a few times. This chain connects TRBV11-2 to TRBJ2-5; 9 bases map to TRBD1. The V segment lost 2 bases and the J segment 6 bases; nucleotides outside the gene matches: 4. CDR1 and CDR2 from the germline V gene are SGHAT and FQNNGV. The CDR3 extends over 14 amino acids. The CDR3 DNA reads TGTGCCAGCAGCTTAAGTACAGGGGGCAAGACCCAGTACTTC. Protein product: CASSLSTGGKTQYF.

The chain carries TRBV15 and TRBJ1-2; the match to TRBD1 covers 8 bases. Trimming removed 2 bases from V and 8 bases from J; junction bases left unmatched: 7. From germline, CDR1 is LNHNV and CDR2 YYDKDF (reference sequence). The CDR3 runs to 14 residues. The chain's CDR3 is CATSRSGQARGYTF. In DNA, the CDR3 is TGTGCCACCAGCAGATCGGGACAGGCCAGGGGCTACACCTTC. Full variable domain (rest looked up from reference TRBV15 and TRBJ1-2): DAMVIQNPRYQVTQFGKPVTLSCSQTLNHNVMYWYQQKSSQAPKLLFHYYDKDFNNEADTPDNFQSRRPNTSFCFLDIRSPGLGDTAMYLCATSRSGQARGYTFGSGTRLTVV.

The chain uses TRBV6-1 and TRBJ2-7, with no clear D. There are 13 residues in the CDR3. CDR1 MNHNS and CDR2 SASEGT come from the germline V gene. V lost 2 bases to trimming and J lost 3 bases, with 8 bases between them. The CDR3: CASSESESYEQYF. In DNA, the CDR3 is TGTGCCAGCAGTGAAAGTGAGAGCTACGAGCAGTACTTC.

CDR3 residues: CASIQDQGDEQFF. As DNA, the CDR3 is TGTGCCAGCATACAGGATCAGGGGGATGAGCAGTTCTTC. The chain is built from TRBV28 and TRBJ2-1; 7 nucleotides match TRBD1. The CDR3 consists of 13 residues. V was clipped by 7 bases and J by 8 bases; unmatched bases: 8. The germline CDR1 and CDR2 sequences are MDHEN and SYDVKM.

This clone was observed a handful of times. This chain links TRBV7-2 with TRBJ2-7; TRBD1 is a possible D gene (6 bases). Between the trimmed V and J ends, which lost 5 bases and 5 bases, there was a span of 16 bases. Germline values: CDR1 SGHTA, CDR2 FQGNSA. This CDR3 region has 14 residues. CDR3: CASSEYRVGDEQYF. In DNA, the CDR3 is TGTGCCAGCAGCGAGTACAGGGTCGGCGACGAGCAGTACTTC.

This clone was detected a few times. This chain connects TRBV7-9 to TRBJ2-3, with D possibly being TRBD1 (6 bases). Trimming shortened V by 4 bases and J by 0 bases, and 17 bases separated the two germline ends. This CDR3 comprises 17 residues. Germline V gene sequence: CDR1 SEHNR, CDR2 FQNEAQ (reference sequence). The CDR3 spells CASSSATGTGSTDTQYF. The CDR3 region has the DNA TGTGCCAGCAGCTCCGCCACAGGGACGGGAAGCACAGATACGCAGTATTTT. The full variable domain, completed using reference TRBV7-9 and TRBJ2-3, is DTGVSQNPRHKITKRGQNVTFRCDPISEHNRLYWYRQTLGQGPEFLTYFQNEAQLEKSRLLSDRFSAERPKGSFSTLEIQRTEQGDSAMYLCASSSATGTGSTDTQYFGPGTRLTVL.

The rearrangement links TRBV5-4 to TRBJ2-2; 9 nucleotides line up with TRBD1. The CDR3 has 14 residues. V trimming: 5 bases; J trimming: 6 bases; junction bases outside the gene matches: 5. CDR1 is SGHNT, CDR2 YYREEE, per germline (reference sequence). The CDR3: CASRWDRDAGELFF. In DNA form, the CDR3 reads TGTGCCAGCAGATGGGACAGGGACGCCGGGGAGCTGTTTTTT.